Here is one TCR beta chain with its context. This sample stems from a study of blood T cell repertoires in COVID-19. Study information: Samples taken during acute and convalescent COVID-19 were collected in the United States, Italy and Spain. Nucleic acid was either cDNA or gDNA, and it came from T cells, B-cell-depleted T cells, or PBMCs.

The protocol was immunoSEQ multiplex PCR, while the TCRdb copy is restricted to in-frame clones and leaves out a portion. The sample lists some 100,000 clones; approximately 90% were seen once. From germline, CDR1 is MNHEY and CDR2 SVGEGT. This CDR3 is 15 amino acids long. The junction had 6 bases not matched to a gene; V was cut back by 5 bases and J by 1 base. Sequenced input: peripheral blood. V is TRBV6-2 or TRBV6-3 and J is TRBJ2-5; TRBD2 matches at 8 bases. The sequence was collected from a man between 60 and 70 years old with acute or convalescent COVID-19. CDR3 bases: TGTGCCAGCAGTACCCCCACTAGCGGCCAAGAGACCCAGTACTTC. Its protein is CASSTPTSGQETQYF.